Listed here are 2 T cell receptor beta chains from one sample, sequenced in a study of blood T cell repertoires in COVID-19 (dated by TCRdb to about 2020). Library generation was performed with the immunoSEQ multiplex PCR assay. TCRdb mirrors the immuneACCESS table, restricted to in-frame sequences. Some clones are absent from its copies; in checked studies, under half trace to an unresolved V gene, and the reason for the others is unknown. For this sample the table gives around 270,000 clones, of which around nine tenths were detected only once. The top ten constitute roughly 4.9% of the sample. The sample comprised peripheral blood. Receptor source: a woman between 55 and 75 years old with COVID-19, enrolled during active disease.

V is TRBV6-4 and J is TRBJ2-3; no clear D. This CDR3 is built from 12 residues. Germline V gives CDR1 MRHNA, CDR2 SNTAGT. Between the trimmed V and J ends, which lost 5 bases and 4 bases, there was a span of 7 bases. Here the CDR3 DNA reads TGTGCCAGCAGTCCCAATTCAGATACGCAGTATTTT. Residues: CASSPNSDTQYF.

The chain carries TRBV19 and TRBJ2-5; 8 bases are shared with TRBD1. Looked up from germline, CDR1 is LNHDA and CDR2 is SQIVND (reference sequence). The CDR3 consists of 16 residues. Trimming at V came to 2 bases and at J to 0 bases, leaving 5 bases not matched to a gene. CDR3 in amino acids: CASSIRTGYNQETQYF. In DNA, the CDR3 is TGTGCCAGTAGTATAAGGACAGGGTATAACCAAGAGACCCAGTACTTC. The full variable domain, its missing parts supplied by reference TRBV19 and TRBJ2-5, is DGGITQSPKYLFRKEGQNVTLSCEQNLNHDAMYWYRQDPGQGLRLIYYSQIVNDFQKGDIAEGYSVSREKKESFPLTVTSAQKNPTAFYLCASSIRTGYNQETQYFGPGTRLLVL.